Listed here is a single T cell receptor (beta chain). Which antigen it targets is not known. Base qualities are missing; no much larger clone stands one base away. The collaborating institutions used their own protocols to collect whole blood in K2EDTA tubes. For TCRbeta analysis, collaborators shipped samples as frozen whole blood, isolated PBMCs, or DNA extracted from either of those sample types. The CDR3 starts with the cysteine, ends with the phenylalanine, and has 16 residues. Just CDR3 DNA is preserved here, 48 bases in frame from base 1. Trimmed from V: 3 bases; trimmed from J: 8 bases; junction bases lacking a gene match: 14. From the germline V gene, CDR1 is SGDLS and CDR2 is YYNGEE. TCRbeta CDR3 regions were amplified from genomic DNA using the immunoSEQ Assay, a bias-controlled multiplex PCR. As for the original processing: The number of nucleated cells in each sample was estimated by amplification of reference gene primers within the assay. Sequence reads were collapsed and filtered to measure the absolute abundance of every unique TCRbeta CDR3 rearrangement. For each sample, productive Simpson clonality was calculated by taking the square root of Simpson's diversity index across productive rearrangements. TCRdb mirrors the immuneACCESS table, restricted to in-frame sequences. Some clones are absent from its copies; in checked studies, under half trace to an unresolved V gene, and the reason for the others is unknown. V, J and clone size reflect that table, while D and trimming were determined from the DNA. For this sample the table gives over 80,000 clones, of which 75% to 85% were detected only once. About 9.4% of the sample goes to the ten largest clones.

The data were obtained in a study of blood T cell repertoires in COVID-19 (dated by TCRdb to the early 2020s). Turning to the overall study: The collaborator samples originated in the United States, Italy and Spain and spanned the acute and convalescent phases of COVID-19. The material from the prospective study consisted of cDNA or gDNA derived from T cells, B-cell-depleted T cells, or PBMCs. The dataset comprised deeply sampled blood TCRbeta repertoires from subjects exposed to, actively infected with, or recovered from COVID-19. The repertoires were made available in a free public database intended to serve as a resource for research on the immune response to SARS-CoV-2. Samples were obtained from the ongoing ImmuneRACE study (first 160 participants) and from roughly 1,300 subjects provided by 6 global collaborators. The sample metadata nearly always contained a de-identified subject ID, COVID-19 status, age in years and sex. Where available, HLA class I and class II types were taken from metadata supplied by the sample provider and were not determined by assay-based typing. Broader findings and caveats from the paper: The quantity of clinical and demographic metadata differed by source and by participant and was supplied without curation.

The V and J segments used are TRBV9 and TRBJ1-2, with TRBD1 identical over 9 junction bases. The source is a woman between 70 and 85 years old with acute or convalescent COVID-19. Sequencing was done on a sample of peripheral blood. The nucleotide sequence reads TGTGCCAGCAGCGGAGGACAGGGGCCCCTAGGGGGGGGCTACACCTTC. This gives the protein CASSGGQGPLGGGYTF. Beyond the CDR3, the reference TRBV9 and TRBJ1-2 genes provide the residues; the full variable domain reads: DSGVTQTPKHLITATGQRVTLRCSPRSGDLSVYWYQQSLDQGLQFLIQYYNGEERAKGNILERFSAQQFPDLHSELNLSSLELGDSALYFCASSGGQGPLGGGYTFGSGTRLTVV.